This T cell receptor (beta chain) was found in a study of identical twins. Germline CDR1 and CDR2: SGHTA and FQGNSA. Trimming at V came to 4 bases and at J to 9 bases, leaving 19 bases not matched to a gene. The CDR3 spans 17 residues. All of the donors were Caucasians in good health. TCRdb fed the 5' RACE reads into MiXCR, producing one record per CDR3 protein. The table records roughly 1,500,000 distinct CDR3 sequences, about 32% of them present only once. Whole-study results and caveats: Compared with models, monozygotic twins showed more out-of-frame TCR alpha sharing.

This clonotype was counted only a few times. Antigen unknown. The sample consisted of cord blood. The origin of this receptor is a newborn girl in good health. The chain is built from TRBV7-2 and TRBJ2-5; TRBD1 matches 8 bases. The CDR3 loop is CASSSRGLRQGFVAQYF. CDR3 in DNA: TGTGCCAGCAGCTCGCGGGGATTGAGACAGGGGTTTGTGGCCCAGTACTTC.